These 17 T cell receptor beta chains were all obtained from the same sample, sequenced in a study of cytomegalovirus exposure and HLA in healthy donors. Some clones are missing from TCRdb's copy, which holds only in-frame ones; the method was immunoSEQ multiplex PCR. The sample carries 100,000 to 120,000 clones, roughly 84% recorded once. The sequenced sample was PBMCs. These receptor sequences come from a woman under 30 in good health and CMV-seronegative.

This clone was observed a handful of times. The CDR3 nucleotides are TGCGCCAGCAGTGAGACAGCGGGGGGGTACAATGAGCAGTTCTTC. Translating gives CASSETAGGYNEQFF. The V and J genes are TRBV10-1 and TRBJ2-1, with TRBD2 identical over 10 bases. Germline CDR1 WNHNN, CDR2 SYGVQD (reference sequence). The CDR3 covers 15 residues. Trimming cost V 2 bases and J 4 bases; bases outside gene matches: 2.

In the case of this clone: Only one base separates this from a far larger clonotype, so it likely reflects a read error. The CDR3 is CASSDATNEKLFF. As DNA, the CDR3 is TGTGCCAGCAGTGACGCAACTAATGAAAAACTGTTTTTT. This chain uses TRBV6-1 with TRBJ1-4; D ambiguous. The V end was cut by 3 bases, the J end by 0 bases, with 2 bases between. The CDR3 is made up of 13 amino acids. CDR1 MNHNS and CDR2 SASEGT come from the germline V gene.

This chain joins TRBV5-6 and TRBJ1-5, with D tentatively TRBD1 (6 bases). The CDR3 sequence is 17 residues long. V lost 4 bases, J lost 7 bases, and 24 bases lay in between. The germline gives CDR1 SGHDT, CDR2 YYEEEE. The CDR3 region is CASSRRTVTDARQPQHF. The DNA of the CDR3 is TGTGCCAGCAGCCGACGGACAGTTACCGACGCTCGGCAGCCCCAGCATTTT.

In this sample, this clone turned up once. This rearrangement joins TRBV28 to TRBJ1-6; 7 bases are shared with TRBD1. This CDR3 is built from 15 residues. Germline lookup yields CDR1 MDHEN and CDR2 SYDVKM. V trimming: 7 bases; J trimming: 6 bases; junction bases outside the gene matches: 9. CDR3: CASTPGQGGNSPLHF. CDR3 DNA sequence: TGTGCCAGCACCCCTGGGCAGGGGGGTAATTCACCCCTCCACTTT.

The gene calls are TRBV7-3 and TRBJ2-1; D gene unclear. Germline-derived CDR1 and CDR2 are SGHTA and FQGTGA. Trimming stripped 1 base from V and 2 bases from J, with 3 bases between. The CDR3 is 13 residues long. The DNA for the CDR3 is TGTGCCAGCAGCTTAAACACCTACAATGAGCAGTTCTTC. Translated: CASSLNTYNEQFF.

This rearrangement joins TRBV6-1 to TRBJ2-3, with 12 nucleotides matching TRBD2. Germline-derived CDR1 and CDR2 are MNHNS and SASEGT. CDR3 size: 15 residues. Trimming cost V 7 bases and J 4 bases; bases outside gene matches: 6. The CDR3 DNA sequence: TGTGCCAGCAACAAACTAGCGGGGGGCTCAGATACGCAGTATTTT. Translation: CASNKLAGGSDTQYF.

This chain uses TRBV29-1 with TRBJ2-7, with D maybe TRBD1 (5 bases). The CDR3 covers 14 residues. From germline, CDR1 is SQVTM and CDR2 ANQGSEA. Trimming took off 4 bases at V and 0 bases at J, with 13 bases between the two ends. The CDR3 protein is CSVADSQGSYEQYF. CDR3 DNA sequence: TGCAGCGTTGCCGACTCCCAGGGCTCCTACGAGCAGTACTTC.

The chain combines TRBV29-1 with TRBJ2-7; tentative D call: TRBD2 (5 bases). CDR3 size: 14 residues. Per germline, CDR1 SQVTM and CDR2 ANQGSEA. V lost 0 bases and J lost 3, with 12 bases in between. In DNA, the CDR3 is TGCAGCGTTGAAGACCCTGGTGAGGGCTACGAGCAGTACTTC. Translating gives CSVEDPGEGYEQYF.

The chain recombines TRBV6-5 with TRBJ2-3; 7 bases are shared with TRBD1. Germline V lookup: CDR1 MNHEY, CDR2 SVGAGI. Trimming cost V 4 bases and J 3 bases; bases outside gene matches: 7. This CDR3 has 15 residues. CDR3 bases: TGTGCCAGCAGTTCCACAGGGGTGACGACAGATACGCAGTATTTT. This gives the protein CASSSTGVTTDTQYF.

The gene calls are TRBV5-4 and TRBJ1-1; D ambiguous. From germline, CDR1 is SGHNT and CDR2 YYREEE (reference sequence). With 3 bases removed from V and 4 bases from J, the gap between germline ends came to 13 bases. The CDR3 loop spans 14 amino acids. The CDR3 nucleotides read TGTGCCAGCAGCTCTGGATCTACTATCACTGAAGCTTTCTTT. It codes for CASSSGSTITEAFF.

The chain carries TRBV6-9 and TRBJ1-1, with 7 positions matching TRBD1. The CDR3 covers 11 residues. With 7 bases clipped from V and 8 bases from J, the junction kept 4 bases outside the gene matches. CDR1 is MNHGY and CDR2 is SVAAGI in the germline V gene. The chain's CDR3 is CASNKDREAFF. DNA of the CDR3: TGTGCCAGCAATAAGGACAGGGAAGCTTTCTTT.

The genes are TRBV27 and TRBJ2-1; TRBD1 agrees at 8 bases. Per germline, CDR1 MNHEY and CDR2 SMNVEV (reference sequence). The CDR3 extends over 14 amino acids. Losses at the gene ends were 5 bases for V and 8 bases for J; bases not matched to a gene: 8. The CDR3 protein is CASSPTRGPDEQFF. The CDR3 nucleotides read TGTGCCAGCAGTCCCACCAGGGGGCCCGATGAGCAGTTCTTC.

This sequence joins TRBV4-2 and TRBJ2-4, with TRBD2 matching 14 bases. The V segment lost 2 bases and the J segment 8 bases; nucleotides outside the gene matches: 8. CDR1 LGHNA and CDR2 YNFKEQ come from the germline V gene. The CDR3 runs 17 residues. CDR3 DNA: TGTGCCAGCAGCCAACCGACTAGCGGGGGGGATCAAGACATTCAGTACTTC. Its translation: CASSQPTSGGDQDIQYF.

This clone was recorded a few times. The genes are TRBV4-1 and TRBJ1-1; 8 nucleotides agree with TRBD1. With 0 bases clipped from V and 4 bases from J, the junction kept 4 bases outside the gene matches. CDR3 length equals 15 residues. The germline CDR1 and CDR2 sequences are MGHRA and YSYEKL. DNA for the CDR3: TGCGCCAGCAGCCAAGAAGTAACAGGGGGCACTGAAGCTTTCTTT. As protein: CASSQEVTGGTEAFF.

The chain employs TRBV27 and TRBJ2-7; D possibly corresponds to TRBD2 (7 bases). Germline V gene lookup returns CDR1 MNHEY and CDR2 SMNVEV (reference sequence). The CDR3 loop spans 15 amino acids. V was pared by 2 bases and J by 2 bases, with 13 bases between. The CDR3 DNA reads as TGTGCCAGCAGTTTACGGGGGGCCTCCCCCTACGAGCAGTACTTC. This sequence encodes CASSLRGASPYEQYF.

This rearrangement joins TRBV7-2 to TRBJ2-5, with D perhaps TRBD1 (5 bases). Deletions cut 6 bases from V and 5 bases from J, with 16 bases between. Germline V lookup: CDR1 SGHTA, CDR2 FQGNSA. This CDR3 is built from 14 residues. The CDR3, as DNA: TGTGCCAGCAGGGCCCGTGGGGCCAGGGAGACCCAGTACTTC. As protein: CASRARGARETQYF.

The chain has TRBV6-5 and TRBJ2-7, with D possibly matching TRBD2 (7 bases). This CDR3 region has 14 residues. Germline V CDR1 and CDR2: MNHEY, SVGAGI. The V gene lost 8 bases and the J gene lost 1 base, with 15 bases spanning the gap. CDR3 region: CASGLGRGSYEQYF. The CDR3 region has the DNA TGTGCCAGCGGCCTGGGGAGGGGGTCCTACGAGCAGTACTTC.